Presented here are 7 T cell receptor beta chains from one specimen sequenced in a study of beta chain features in type 1 diabetes. Isolated RNA was reverse transcribed in full, so expressed TCRB transcripts were sequenced. The method was immunoSEQ multiplex PCR; TCRdb's version includes in-frame clones alone and lacks a portion of them. The sample lists around 430,000 clones; 30% were seen once. Sample: naive CD4+ T cells from blood. The receptor set was obtained from a man in his late teens or twenties in good health.

In this sample, this clone turned up a few times. The chain has TRBV30 and TRBJ1-5; no reliable D call. This CDR3 region has 13 residues. The V and J ends lost 1 base and 5 bases respectively, with 9 bases between them. The germline V gene encodes CDR1 GTSNPN and CDR2 SVGIG (reference sequence). CDR3 in DNA: TGTGCCTGGAGTGGCAGAATCGATCAGCCCCAGCATTTT. Amino acids: CAWSGRIDQPQHF. Full variable domain (missing parts from reference TRBV30 and TRBJ1-5): SQTIHQWPATLVQPVGSPLSLECTVEGTSNPNLYWYRQAAGRGLQLLFYSVGIGQISSEVPQNLSASRPQDRQFILSSKKLLLSDSGFYLCAWSGRIDQPQHFGDGTRLSIL.

This clone was detected a few times. V usage is TRBV4-2 and J usage is TRBJ2-7; tentatively, D is TRBD2 (6 bases). The CDR3 is 16 residues long. Germline CDR1 is LGHNA and CDR2 is YNFKEQ. V shed 5 bases and J shed 7 bases, with 24 bases lying between them. CDR3 region: CASSKARLDEDREQYF. As DNA, the CDR3 is TGTGCCAGCAGCAAAGCCCGACTAGACGAGGACCGGGAGCAGTACTTC.

The chain is built from TRBV29-1 and TRBJ1-4, with 8 bases aligning to TRBD1. Germline CDR1 and CDR2: SQVTM and ANQGSEA. There are 16 residues in the CDR3. The V segment lost 7 bases and the J segment 10 bases; nucleotides outside the gene matches: 20. This CDR3 is CSAYDLTRTGKAKLFF. CDR3 sequence (DNA): TGCAGCGCTTACGACTTGACGAGGACAGGGAAGGCAAAACTGTTTTTT.

The chain combines TRBV10-3 with TRBJ2-3; D uncertain. Per the germline V gene, CDR1 is ENHRY and CDR2 is SYGVKD. Trimming removed 4 bases at V and 5 bases at J, with 13 bases between. This CDR3 comprises 14 residues. CDR3 protein: CAISGGSGGDTQYF. The CDR3 nucleotides read TGTGCCATCAGTGGTGGGTCGGGTGGAGATACGCAGTATTTT.

This clone was seen a few times. The CDR3 loop is CASSLDQALEQFF. CDR3 DNA: TGTGCCAGCAGCTTAGACCAGGCCCTTGAGCAGTTCTTC. This rearrangement joins TRBV11-3 to TRBJ2-1; D not certain. The CDR3 is 13 amino acids. Germline CDR1 reads SGHNT; CDR2 reads YENEEA. Trimming took 0 bases from V and 9 from J, leaving 9 bases between them. The full variable domain, its missing parts supplied by reference TRBV11-3 and TRBJ2-1, is EAGVVQSPRYKIIEKKQPVAFWCNPISGHNTLYWYLQNLGQGPELLIRYENEEAVDDSQLPKDRFSAERLKGVDSTLKIQPAELGDSAVYLCASSLDQALEQFFGPGTRLTVL.

V is TRBV20-1 and J is TRBJ1-2; tentatively, D is TRBD1 (6 bases). The CDR3 is 11 residues long. CDR1 DFQATT and CDR2 SNEGSKA come from the germline V gene (reference sequence). Trimming stripped 2 bases from V and 12 bases from J, with 13 bases between. The CDR3 protein is CSARYREGDTF. CDR3 DNA: TGCAGTGCTAGATACAGGGAAGGCGACACCTTC.

J is TRBJ1-1 and V is TRBV6-6; D not resolved. This CDR3 is 12 amino acids long. Germline V gene sequence: CDR1 MNHNY, CDR2 SVGAGI (reference sequence). V lost 4 bases and J 8 bases, leaving 11 bases between the germline ends. The CDR3 DNA follows: TGTGCCAGCAGTTCAGGCTCGGGGGAAGCTTTCTTT. The encoded protein is CASSSGSGEAFF.